The 19 T cell receptor beta chains in this list originate from one sample, sequenced in a study of post-analysis software for immune sequencing data. Points from the study as a whole: There were a few TRBV segments more frequent in patients than controls, and TRBV5-6, TRBV5-1 and TRBV20-1 were among them.

These receptors' antigens are unknown. The library was made from cDNA and included unique molecular identifiers. TCRdb ran MiXCR on the PCR reads and lists one entry per CDR3 protein. The sample carries around 500,000 distinct CDR3 sequences, around a third recorded once. The sample consisted of blood. The receptor set was obtained from a girl under 18 with multiple sclerosis.

This clonotype was counted a few times. The V call is TRBV12-3 or TRBV12-4, the J call TRBJ2-7; 7 nucleotides match TRBD1. There are 17 residues in the CDR3. V lost 7 bases and J lost 0; bases outside the gene matches: 15. CDR3 DNA: TGTGCCAGCACCAACTGGGACAGACAAAGAAGCTCCTACGAGCAGTACTTC. Protein product: CASTNWDRQRSSYEQYF.

The chain uses TRBV9 and TRBJ1-2; unclear D gene. Germline assignment: CDR1 SGDLS and CDR2 YYNGEE. This CDR3 is built from 15 residues. V was trimmed by 2 bases and J by 1 base, leaving 12 bases between them. The chain's CDR3 is CASSVIPGSNYGYTF. DNA for the CDR3: TGTGCCAGCAGCGTGATCCCGGGAAGTAACTATGGCTACACCTTC.

The CDR3 sequence is CASSGGTVYGYTF. In DNA form, the CDR3 reads TGTGCCAGCAGTGGCGGGACAGTCTATGGCTACACCTTC. The chain uses TRBV6-1 and TRBJ1-2; 7 bases are a match to TRBD1. V gave up 4 bases and J gave up 4 bases; unmatched junction bases: 3. This CDR3 has 13 residues. The germline V gene has CDR1 MNHNS and CDR2 SASEGT.

The chain links TRBV2 to TRBJ2-2; no reliable D call. The germline V and J ends were trimmed by 2 bases and 4 bases, with 5 bases remaining between them. This CDR3 has 13 amino acids. In germline, CDR1 is SNHLY, CDR2 FYNNEI. CDR3 coding DNA: TGTGCCAGCAGTGAACCCTTCACCGGGGAGCTGTTTTTT. It translates to CASSEPFTGELFF.

The gene calls are TRBV5-1 and TRBJ1-2, with D perhaps matching TRBD1 (6 bases). The CDR3 is made up of 13 amino acids. V was pared by 3 bases and J by 7 bases, with 13 bases between. CDR1 and CDR2 from the germline V gene are SGHRS and YFSETQ. The CDR3 DNA follows: TGCGCCAGCAGCTCACCGACAGGAATTGGCTACACCTTC. Translated, it gives CASSSPTGIGYTF.

The chain joins TRBV3-1 to TRBJ2-7; D is perhaps TRBD2 (6 bases). The germline V gene encodes CDR1 LGHDT and CDR2 YNNKEL (reference sequence). The CDR3 consists of 16 residues. V was clipped by 1 base and J by 8 bases, with 21 bases between them. The CDR3, as DNA: TGTGCCAGCAGCCAAGGGGCGGGATATCAGAAAAGACAGCAGTACTTC. Its translation is CASSQGAGYQKRQQYF.

V usage is TRBV5-1 and J usage is TRBJ1-2; maybe TRBD1 (5 bases). This CDR3 has 13 amino acids. The germline CDR1 and CDR2 sequences are SGHRS and YFSETQ. V was pared by 5 bases and J by 1 base, with 9 bases between. The CDR3 region is CASSEGINYGYTF. DNA for the CDR3: TGCGCCAGCAGTGAGGGGATTAACTATGGCTACACCTTC.

The sample holds a few counts of this clonotype. CDR3 nucleotide sequence: TGTGCCAGCAGTTACTCTCGGGGAATTGAGCAGTTCTTC. Its protein product is CASSYSRGIEQFF. This chain links TRBV6-6 with TRBJ2-1, with a possible D match to TRBD2 (5 bases). Trimming took 0 bases from V and 9 from J, leaving 9 bases between them. Germline V lookup: CDR1 MNHNY, CDR2 SVGAGI (reference sequence). The CDR3 extends over 13 amino acids.

This clonotype came up many times. The chain is built from TRBV29-1 and TRBJ2-1; no reliable D call. Per the germline V gene, CDR1 is SQVTM and CDR2 is ANQGSEA. The CDR3 loop spans 14 amino acids. Trimming removed 4 bases from V and 1 base from J, with 11 bases in between. In nucleotides, the CDR3 is TGCAGCGTTGTACTCACGATGTCCTACAATGAGCAGTTCTTC. Amino acid sequence: CSVVLTMSYNEQFF.

This clonotype was detected only a few times. In DNA, the CDR3 is TGCGCCAGCAGCCCGGGACATAGCAATCAGCCCCAGCATTTT. Protein product: CASSPGHSNQPQHF. The chain is built from TRBV10-1 and TRBJ1-5; weak D call: TRBD1 (6 bases). V gave up 6 bases and J gave up 0 bases, with 9 bases separating them. CDR1 WNHNN and CDR2 SYGVQD come from the germline V gene (reference sequence). The CDR3 has 14 amino acids.

This chain uses TRBV12-3 or TRBV12-4 with TRBJ2-7; D is unresolved. V lost 6 bases, J lost 7 bases, and 13 bases lay in between. The CDR3 is 12 amino acids. The CDR3 reads CASSLVPFEQYF. The DNA of the CDR3 is TGTGCCAGCAGCTTGGTCCCATTTGAGCAGTACTTC.

This clonotype was counted only a few times. This rearrangement joins TRBV12-3 or TRBV12-4 to TRBJ2-3; 13 positions match TRBD2. This CDR3 is built from 17 residues. Germline trimming cut 6 bases from V and 2 bases from J; bases unmatched to any gene: 8. The DNA of the CDR3 is TGTGCCAGCAGATATCGACTAGCGGGGGGTAACACAGATACGCAGTATTTT. Encoded protein: CASRYRLAGGNTDTQYF.

The rearrangement joins TRBV2 to TRBJ2-7; possibly TRBD2 for D (5 bases). Germline V gives CDR1 SNHLY, CDR2 FYNNEI. The germline V and J ends were trimmed by 2 bases and 0 bases, with 8 bases remaining between them. The CDR3 has 14 amino acids. CDR3 DNA sequence: TGTGCCAGCAGTGAATACGGGGTCTCCTACGAGCAGTACTTC. Translating it yields CASSEYGVSYEQYF.

This clonotype showed up just a few times. This chain joins TRBV7-9 and TRBJ2-2, with D possibly TRBD1 on 6 matching bases. The CDR3 loop spans 16 amino acids. The V and J ends lost 4 bases and 1 base respectively, with 13 bases between them. The germline CDR1 and CDR2 sequences are SEHNR and FQNEAQ (reference sequence). This CDR3 reads CASSSYEGQNTGELFF. The CDR3 bases are TGTGCCAGCAGCTCCTACGAGGGACAGAACACCGGGGAGCTGTTTTTT.

The chain employs TRBV6-1 and TRBJ2-7; D is perhaps TRBD1 or TRBD2 (5 bases each). CDR1 and CDR2 from the germline V gene are MNHNS and SASEGT. This CDR3 contains 12 residues. The V end lost 5 bases, the J end lost 9 bases, and 14 bases lay between the germline ends. The CDR3 here is CASSTRDVLQYF. As DNA, the CDR3 is TGTGCCAGCAGTACAAGGGACGTCTTGCAGTACTTC.

In this sample, this clonotype turned up a few times. This chain links TRBV6-1 with TRBJ2-3; 11 bases match TRBD2. Per germline, CDR1 MNHNS and CDR2 SASEGT. The ends lost 6 bases at V and 10 bases at J; junction bases unmatched: 9. The CDR3 is made up of 14 amino acids. The CDR3 sequence is CASRGGLAELAQYF. CDR3 sequence (DNA): TGTGCCAGCAGGGGGGGACTAGCGGAGCTCGCGCAGTATTTT.

Only a few counts were recorded for this clonotype. J is TRBJ2-3 and V is TRBV7-3, with 15 nucleotides matching TRBD2. Germline values: CDR1 SGHTA, CDR2 FQGTGA. This CDR3 region has 17 residues. J gave up 11 bases and V 1 base, and 10 bases lay outside the gene matches. This CDR3 is CASSLSPGTSGGTRQYF. The CDR3 nucleotides read TGTGCCAGCAGCTTAAGTCCCGGGACTAGCGGGGGGACTCGGCAGTATTTT.

The chain has TRBV5-5 and TRBJ1-5; D unresolved. The CDR3 totals 15 residues. V shed 0 bases and J shed 4 bases, with 11 bases lying between them. Germline V gene data show CDR1 as SGHKS and CDR2 as YYEKEE (reference sequence). In nucleotides, the CDR3 is TGTGCCAGCAGCTTGGAAGGAATTAAAAATCAGCCCCAGCATTTT. As protein: CASSLEGIKNQPQHF.

This chain links TRBV5-1 with TRBJ1-2; D not certain. The V end lost 4 bases, the J end lost 0 bases, and 13 bases lay between the germline ends. CDR3 length equals 15 residues. Germline V gene data show CDR1 as SGHRS and CDR2 as YFSETQ. The CDR3 reads CASSIEIGPNYGYTF. The CDR3 bases are TGCGCCAGCAGCATAGAGATTGGGCCTAACTATGGCTACACCTTC.